This TCR beta chain was captured by sequencing in a study of T-cell reconstitution after alpha-beta-depleted transplantation in children (dated by TCRdb to 2016 to 2018). Study-level background: The study quantitatively tracked T-cell immune reconstitution after TCRalphabeta/CD19-depleted allogeneic hematopoietic cell transplantation in children using TCR repertoire profiling. Findings and caveats that apply to the study as a whole: About two months after transplant, the apparently early recovery of alphabetaT-cell counts reportedly depended on just several hundred clones that had expanded rapidly and came from non-depleted graft cells. Over the following months the frequencies of hyperexpanded clones went down, and after one year T-cell counts and TCRbeta diversity were mostly credited to newly produced T cells. In some patients, the high TCRbeta diversity seen at day 60 was put down to recipient T cells and intrathymic progenitors that had survived conditioning.

This clonotype was recorded at least ten times. Its antigen is still unknown. A junction end diverges from the germline sequence, so it may reflect a read error. The intended sense of this specimen's treatment or condition label: allogeneic hematopoietic cell transplantation with graft depleted of TCRalphabeta T cells and CD19 B cells. The children who served as transplant recipients had been given grafts of TCRalphabeta/CD19-depleted allogeneic hematopoietic cells. CDR1 and CDR2 were assigned from the germline V gene as MNHEY and SVGAGI. The CDR3, from cysteine to phenylalanine, totals 14 residues. The kept DNA is CDR3 alone, 42 bases in frame from the first base. Library construction relied on PCR. TCRdb names Illumina HiSeq 2500 as the instrument used. TCR library preparation used molecular barcoding, with unique molecular identifiers applied to normalize quantification of the TCRbeta repertoire. TCRdb ran its own pipeline on the public reads, namely fastp trimming at Q25 and MiXCR clone calling, and kept in-frame beta chains. Each record represents a unique CDR3 protein, reported with the most common genes and DNA among its rows. A total of more than 15,000 distinct CDR3 sequences appear in this sample, around 5.8% of them only once. The ten largest make up approximately 6.9% of the sample.

The receptor was isolated from a boy younger than 18 with acute lymphoblastic leukemia, due to receive a stem cell transplant. The specimen was PBMCs, collected before TCRalphabeta/CD19-depleted stem cell transplant. Rearrangement joined TRBV6-5 to TRBJ2-6; the D gene remains uncertain. The nucleotide sequence reads TGTGCCAGCATTTACGTCTCTGGGGCCAACGTCCTGACTTTC. This encodes CASIYVSGANVLTF.